This TCR beta chain was profiled in a study of blood T cell repertoires in COVID-19. Study context: PBMCs, B-cell-depleted T cells, or T cells were the source of the cDNA or gDNA that made up the material.

Authors' processing steps: By means of reference gene primer amplification, nucleated cell counts were estimated. Some clones are missing from TCRdb's copy, which holds only in-frame ones; the method was immunoSEQ multiplex PCR. V and J calls and clone size are given by that table; D and trimming were obtained from the DNA. The sample has around 54,000 clones; approximately 82% are singletons. The germline V gene has CDR1 ENHRY and CDR2 SYGVKD. The V segment lost 8 bases and the J segment 2 bases; nucleotides outside the gene matches: 5. The CDR3 extends over 13 amino acids. Enrollees, roughly 18 to 90 years old, lived in about two dozen US areas. Clinical history reported by participants formed the basis on which cohorts were assigned. In its sample, this clone was seen once.

The receptor's source is a woman aged 50 to 60 with acute COVID-19. The sequencing sample was made of PBMCs or T cells enriched from blood (not recorded which). The chain joins TRBV10-3 to TRBJ1-2, with 7 bases matching TRBD1. CDR3 protein: CAIGQEGNYGYTF. The CDR3 region has the DNA TGTGCCATCGGACAGGAGGGAAACTATGGCTACACCTTC.